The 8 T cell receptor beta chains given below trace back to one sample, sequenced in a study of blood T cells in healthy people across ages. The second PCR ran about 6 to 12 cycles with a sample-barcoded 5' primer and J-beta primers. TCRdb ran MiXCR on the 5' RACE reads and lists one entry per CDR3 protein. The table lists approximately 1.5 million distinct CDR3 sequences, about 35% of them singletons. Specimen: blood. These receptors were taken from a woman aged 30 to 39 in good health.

The CDR3: CASTPGLAGGREQYF. The CDR3 DNA is TGTGCCAGCACCCCGGGGCTAGCGGGGGGGCGCGAGCAGTACTTC. The V and J genes are TRBV28 and TRBJ2-7, with 12 bases aligning to TRBD2. V shed 7 bases, J shed 6 bases, and the junction held 10 bases outside the gene matches. CDR1 MDHEN and CDR2 SYDVKM come from the germline V gene. The length of the CDR3 is 15 residues.

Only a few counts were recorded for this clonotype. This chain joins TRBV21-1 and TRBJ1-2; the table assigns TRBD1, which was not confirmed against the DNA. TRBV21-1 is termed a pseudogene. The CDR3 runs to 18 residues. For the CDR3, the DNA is TGTGCCAGCAGCAAACCCCACGTTGAACAGGGGGGTAACTATGGCTACACCTTC. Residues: CASSKPHVEQGGNYGYTF.

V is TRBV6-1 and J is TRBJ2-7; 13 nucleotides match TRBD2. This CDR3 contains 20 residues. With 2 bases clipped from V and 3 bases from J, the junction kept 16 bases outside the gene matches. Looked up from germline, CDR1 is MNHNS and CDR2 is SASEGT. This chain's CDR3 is CASSELSPKPGLAGLYEQYF. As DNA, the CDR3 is TGTGCCAGCAGTGAACTGTCGCCTAAACCGGGACTAGCGGGACTCTACGAGCAGTACTTC.

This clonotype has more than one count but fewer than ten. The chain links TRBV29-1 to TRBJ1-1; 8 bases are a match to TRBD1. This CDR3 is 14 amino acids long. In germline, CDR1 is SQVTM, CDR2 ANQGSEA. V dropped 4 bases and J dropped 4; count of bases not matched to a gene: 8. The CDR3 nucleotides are TGCAGCGTTGCGGGTCGACAGGGGATCACTGAAGCTTTCTTT. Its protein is CSVAGRQGITEAFF.

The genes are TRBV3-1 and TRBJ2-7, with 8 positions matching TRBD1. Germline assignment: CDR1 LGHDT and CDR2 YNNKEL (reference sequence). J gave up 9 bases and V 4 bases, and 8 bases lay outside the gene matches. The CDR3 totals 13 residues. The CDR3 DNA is TGTGCCAGCAGCCTCCAGGACAGGGCTGGGCAGTACTTC. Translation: CASSLQDRAGQYF.

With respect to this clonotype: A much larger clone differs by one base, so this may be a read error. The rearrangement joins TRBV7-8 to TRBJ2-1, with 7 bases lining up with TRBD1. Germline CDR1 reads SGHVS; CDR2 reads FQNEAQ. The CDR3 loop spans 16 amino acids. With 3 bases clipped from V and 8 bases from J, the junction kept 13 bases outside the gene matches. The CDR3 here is CASSLVTGFVEDEQFF. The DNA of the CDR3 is TGTGCCAGCAGCTTGGTGACAGGGTTTGTGGAAGATGAGCAGTTCTTC.

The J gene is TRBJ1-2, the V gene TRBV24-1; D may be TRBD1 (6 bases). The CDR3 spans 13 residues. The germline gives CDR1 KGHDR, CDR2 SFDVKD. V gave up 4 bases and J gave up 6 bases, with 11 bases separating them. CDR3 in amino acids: CATSEYRTDGYTF. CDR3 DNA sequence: TGTGCCACCAGTGAGTACCGGACAGATGGCTACACCTTC.

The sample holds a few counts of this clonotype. CDR3: CASSLANGSPAYNEQFF. Written as DNA, the CDR3 is TGTGCCAGCAGTTTAGCAAACGGGAGTCCGGCCTACAATGAGCAGTTCTTC. V usage is TRBV12-3 or TRBV12-4 and J usage is TRBJ2-1, with a possible D match to TRBD2 (6 bases). Trimming removed 0 bases at V and 2 bases at J, with 14 bases between. The CDR3 runs 17 residues.